This T cell receptor beta chain originates from a study of shared clonotypes between healthy human individuals. Profiling relied on immunoSEQ multiplex PCR, and the TCRdb table lists in-frame clones only, not all of them. The table lists 2 million to 2.5 million clones, roughly 93% of them singletons, with approximately 0.37% in the top ten. Sequences were obtained from naive CD4+ T cells from PBMCs. Subset: CD45RA+ positively selected. The sequence came from a man aged 18 to 29 in good health. Some clones in this sample may be carry-over from other donors' samples.

The CDR3 here is CASSIVNTANTEAFF. The DNA for the CDR3 is TGTGCCAGTAGTATAGTGAACACTGCGAACACTGAAGCTTTCTTT. The chain carries TRBV19 and TRBJ1-1; no firm D call. CDR3 length equals 15 residues. Trimming cost V 1 base and J 1 base, with 10 bases left between them. Germline V gene data show CDR1 as LNHDA and CDR2 as SQIVND (reference sequence).